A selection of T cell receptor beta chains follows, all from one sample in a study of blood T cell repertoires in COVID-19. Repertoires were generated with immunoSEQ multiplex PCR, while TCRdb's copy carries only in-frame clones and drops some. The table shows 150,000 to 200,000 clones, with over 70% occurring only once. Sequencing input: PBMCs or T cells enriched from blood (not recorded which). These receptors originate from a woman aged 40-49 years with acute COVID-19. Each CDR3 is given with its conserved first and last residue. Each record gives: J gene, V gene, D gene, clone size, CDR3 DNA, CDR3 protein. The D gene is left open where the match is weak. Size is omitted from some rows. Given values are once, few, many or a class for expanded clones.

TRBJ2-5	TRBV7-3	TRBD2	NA	TGTGCCAGCAGCCCCGGACTAGCGGGAGGGGAGACCCAGTACTTC	CASSPGLAGGETQYF
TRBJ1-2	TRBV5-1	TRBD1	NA	TGCGCCAGCAGCTTGGGGGACAGTAACTATGGCTACACCTTC	CASSLGDSNYGYTF
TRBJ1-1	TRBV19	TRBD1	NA	TGTGCCAGTAGTATAGACCTCAGACAGGGGAAAACTGAAGCTTTCTTT	CASSIDLRQGKTEAFF
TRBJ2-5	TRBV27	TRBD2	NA	TGTGCCAGCAGTTTGGCCCTAGCGGGAGTGGAGACCCAGTACTTC	CASSLALAGVETQYF
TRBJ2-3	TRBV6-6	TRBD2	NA	TGTGCCAGCCAGCCGGGACTATTATCAGATACGCAGTATTTT	CASQPGLLSDTQYF
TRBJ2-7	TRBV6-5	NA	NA	TGTGCCAGCAGTTACAACGGGGTAGGCGAGCAGTACTTC	CASSYNGVGEQYF
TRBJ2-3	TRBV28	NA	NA	TGTGCCAGCAGTCCCTCGCGGATTGGCACAGATACGCAGTATTTT	CASSPSRIGTDTQYF
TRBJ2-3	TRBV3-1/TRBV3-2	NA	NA	TGTGCCAGCAGCCCCACGACTTCTAGAAGCACAGATACGCAGTATTTT	CASSPTTSRSTDTQYF
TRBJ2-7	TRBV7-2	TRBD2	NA	TGTGCCAGCAGCTTAGCTAGCGGGAACTACGAGCAGTACTTC	CASSLASGNYEQYF
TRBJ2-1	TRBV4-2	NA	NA	TGTGCCAGCAGCCAAGATCTGGACTACTACAATGAGCAGTTCTTC	CASSQDLDYYNEQFF
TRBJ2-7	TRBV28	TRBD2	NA	TGTGCCAGCAGCCGCCCCCCCGGGACTAGCGGCTCCTACGAGCAGTACTTC	CASSRPPGTSGSYEQYF
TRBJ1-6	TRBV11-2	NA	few	TGTGCCAGCAGCTTAGGTCTGGTCTCTAGCTCACCCCTCCACTTT	CASSLGLVSSSPLHF
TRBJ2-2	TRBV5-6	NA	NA	TGTGCCAGCAGCTTGGGACATATGAACACCGGGGAGCTGTTTTTT	CASSLGHMNTGELFF
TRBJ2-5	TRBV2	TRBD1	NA	TGTGCCAGCAGCCTCTCACAGGGGGCAGGAGAGACCCAGTACTTC	CASSLSQGAGETQYF
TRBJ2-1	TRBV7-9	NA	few	TGTGCCAGCAGCTTAGTGGGAGGGGGCAATGAGCAGTTCTTC	CASSLVGGGNEQFF
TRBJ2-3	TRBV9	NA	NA	TGTGCCAGCAGCGTATCCGCGTTCACAGATACGCAGTATTTT	CASSVSAFTDTQYF
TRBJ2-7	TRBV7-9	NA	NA	TGTGCCAGCAGCCCGAAGGACATGCACCACGAGCAGTACTTC	CASSPKDMHHEQYF
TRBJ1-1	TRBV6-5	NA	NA	TGTGCCAGCAGTTACCGGCAGGGAAGAGTGGACGAAGCTTTCTTT	CASSYRQGRVDEAFF
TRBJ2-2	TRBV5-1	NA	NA	TGCGCCAGCAGCCCCACCAGGGCGAACACCGGGGAGCTGTTTTTT	CASSPTRANTGELFF
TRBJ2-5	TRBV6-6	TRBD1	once	TGTGCCAGCAGCACACAGGGGGCGGGAGAGACCCAGTACTTC	CASSTQGAGETQYF
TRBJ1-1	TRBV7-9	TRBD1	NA	TGTGCCAGCAGCCTCGACAGGGTTGCTTTCTTT	CASSLDRVAFF
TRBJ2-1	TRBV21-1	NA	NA	TGTGCCAGCAGCAAAAAAACCAGGGGCAATGAGCAGTTCTTC	CASSKKTRGNEQFF
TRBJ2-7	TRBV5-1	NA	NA	TGCGCCAGCAGCCCTTCCGGGAGCTCCTACGAGCAGTACTTC	CASSPSGSSYEQYF
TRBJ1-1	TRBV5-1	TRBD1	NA	TGCGCCAGCAGCATGGGACAGGGCTACACTGAAGCTTTCTTT	CASSMGQGYTEAFF
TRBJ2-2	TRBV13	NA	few	TGTGCCAGCAGCTTAGAGGGAGCTAGGACCGGGGAGCTGTTTTTT	CASSLEGARTGELFF
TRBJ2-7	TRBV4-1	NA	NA	TGCGCCAGCAGCCAAGTGAGCAAGCGGGCGAGCTCCTACGAGCAGTACTTC	CASSQVSKRASSYEQYF
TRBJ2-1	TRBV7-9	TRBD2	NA	TGTGCCAGCAGCTTAGGAGGTGGGGGACTATACAATGAGCAGTTCTTC	CASSLGGGGLYNEQFF
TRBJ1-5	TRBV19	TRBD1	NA	TGTGCCAGTAAATGGAAGGACAGGACCCAGCCCCAGCATTTT	CASKWKDRTQPQHF
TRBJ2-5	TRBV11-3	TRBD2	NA	TGTGCCAGCAGCTTAGGGAGTTCGAGCGGGGCTTTCCAAGAGACCCAGTACTTC	CASSLGSSSGAFQETQYF
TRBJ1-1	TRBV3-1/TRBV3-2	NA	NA	TGTGCCAGCAGCCATCCGGGGTCTGAAGCTTTCTTT	CASSHPGSEAFF